Listed below are T cell receptor beta chains from one sample, sequenced in a study of Ad26.COV2.S vaccination and SARS-CoV-2 variants. Data came from immunoSEQ multiplex PCR; TCRdb stores just in-frame clones and leaves some out. The repertoire holds about 350,000 clones, with under 95% as singletons. Sequencing was performed on peripheral blood, taken after recovery from COVID-19. The receptor source for this set is a human donor who had recovered from COVID-19. Both conserved end residues are part of each CDR3. Fields, in order: CDR3 protein, CDR3 DNA, clone size, V gene, D gene, J gene. The D gene is left open where the match is weak. Expanded clones get a size class; other rows say once, few or many, or leave the size out.

CDR3: CASSPEYF
DNA: TGTGCCAGCAGCCCCGAATATTTT
size: NA
V: TRBV7-6
D: NA
J: TRBJ2-3

CDR3: CASSPDTMDIDGKYPIYF
DNA: TGCGCCAGCAGTCCAGATACCATGGACATCGACGGGAAGTACCCCATATATTTT
size: NA
V: TRBV23-1
D: NA
J: TRBJ1-3

CDR3: CASSVGLREEAFF
DNA: TGTGCCAGCAGCGTAGGGTTGAGGGAAGAAGCTTTCTTT
size: NA
V: TRBV9
D: NA
J: TRBJ1-1

CDR3: CASSTSGDGSSTQYF
DNA: NA
size: NA
V: TRBV27
D: NA
J: TRBJ2-3

CDR3: CASSFSGSYEQYF
DNA: TGTGCCAGCAGTTTTTCTGGATCCTACGAGCAGTACTTC
size: NA
V: TRBV27
D: NA
J: TRBJ2-7

CDR3: CASSFRGQPSVNTEAFF
DNA: TGTGCCAGCAGCTTTAGGGGGCAGCCCTCTGTGAACACTGAAGCTTTCTTT
size: few
V: TRBV5-6
D: TRBD1
J: TRBJ1-1

CDR3: CASSLLPSGGGDEQFF
DNA: TGCGCCAGCAGCCTCCTCCCTAGCGGGGGGGGCGATGAGCAGTTCTTC
size: NA
V: TRBV5-1
D: TRBD2
J: TRBJ2-1

CDR3: CASSETGRTEAFF
DNA: TGTGCCAGCAGTGAAACAGGGCGGACTGAAGCTTTCTTT
size: NA
V: TRBV6-4
D: NA
J: TRBJ1-1

CDR3: CASSELRGEATEAFF
DNA: TGTGCCAGCAGTGAACTCAGGGGCGAAGCCACTGAAGCTTTCTTT
size: NA
V: TRBV28
D: NA
J: TRBJ1-1

CDR3: CASSETSTSYEQYF
DNA: TGTGCCAGCAGTGAGACAAGTACCTCCTACGAGCAGTACTTC
size: NA
V: TRBV6-2/TRBV6-3
D: NA
J: TRBJ2-7

CDR3: CASRTGPDTQYF
DNA: TGTGCCAGTAGGACCGGACCGGATACGCAGTATTTT
size: NA
V: TRBV19
D: NA
J: TRBJ2-3

CDR3: CASSLTAPSGPYEQYF
DNA: TGTGCCAGCAGCTTGACGGCACCGAGCGGCCCCTACGAGCAGTACTTC
size: NA
V: TRBV5-6
D: NA
J: TRBJ2-7

CDR3: CASSESGGPSNEKLFF
DNA: TGCGCCAGCAGTGAGTCAGGCGGGCCTTCTAATGAAAAACTGTTTTTT
size: NA
V: TRBV10-2
D: NA
J: TRBJ1-4

CDR3: CASSPLAGVSYEQYF
DNA: TGTGCCAGCAGCCCACTAGCGGGGGTCTCCTACGAGCAGTACTTC
size: NA
V: TRBV7-2
D: TRBD2
J: TRBJ2-7

CDR3: CASSEGTGGLETQYF
DNA: TGTGCCAGCAGCGAAGGGACAGGTGGGTTAGAGACCCAGTACTTC
size: few
V: TRBV9
D: TRBD1
J: TRBJ2-5

CDR3: CASSTRLLEGGTQYF
DNA: TGTGCCAGCAGCACCCGACTATTGGAGGGCGGTACGCAGTATTTT
size: NA
V: TRBV5-4
D: NA
J: TRBJ2-3

CDR3: CASSQDSGGLVYNEQFF
DNA: TGCGCCAGCAGCCAAGATTCCGGGGGGCTCGTTTACAATGAGCAGTTCTTC
size: NA
V: TRBV4-3
D: NA
J: TRBJ2-1

CDR3: CASSPSKTGAGYTF
DNA: TGTGCCAGTAGTCCATCGAAAACAGGGGCCGGCTACACCTTC
size: NA
V: TRBV19
D: TRBD1
J: TRBJ1-2

CDR3: CASSLGPLLAGGIHEQFF
DNA: TGTGCCAGCAGCTTGGGCCCCCTTCTAGCGGGGGGGATCCATGAGCAGTTCTTC
size: NA
V: TRBV5-4
D: TRBD2
J: TRBJ2-1

CDR3: CASSGNSGNTIYF
DNA: TGTGCCAGCAGCGGGAACTCTGGAAACACCATATATTTT
size: NA
V: TRBV27
D: NA
J: TRBJ1-3

CDR3: CASSLGTGGVRGYTF
DNA: TGCGCCAGCAGCTTGGGGACAGGGGGAGTACGAGGCTACACCTTC
size: NA
V: TRBV5-1
D: TRBD1
J: TRBJ1-2

CDR3: CASTSGGDGYTF
DNA: TGTGCCAGTACATCAGGGGGCGATGGCTACACCTTC
size: NA
V: TRBV5-4
D: TRBD1
J: TRBJ1-2

CDR3: CASSPAIGGKIQETQYF
DNA: TGTGCCAGCAGCCCCGCCATCGGGGGGAAGATTCAAGAGACCCAGTACTTC
size: NA
V: TRBV5-4
D: TRBD2
J: TRBJ2-5

CDR3: CASSQGGTGGSWGGYTF
DNA: TGCGCCAGCAGCCAAGGTGGAACAGGGGGCAGCTGGGGTGGCTACACCTTC
size: NA
V: TRBV4-1
D: TRBD1
J: TRBJ1-2

CDR3: CASRSLDTQYF
DNA: TGTGCCAGCAGATCGTTAGATACGCAGTATTTT
size: NA
V: TRBV2
D: NA
J: TRBJ2-3

CDR3: CASSIKATYSGNTIYF
DNA: TGTGCCAGTAGTATTAAAGCGACCTACTCTGGAAACACCATATATTTT
size: NA
V: TRBV19
D: NA
J: TRBJ1-3

CDR3: CASSLGLAGIQETQYF
DNA: TGCGCCAGCAGCTTGGGGCTAGCGGGCATCCAAGAGACCCAGTACTTC
size: NA
V: TRBV5-1
D: TRBD2
J: TRBJ2-5